This entry is about one T cell receptor beta chain. The specificity of this receptor is unknown. No per-base quality is available; no much larger clone lies one base away. Donors were healthy HIV-negative adults with no recently reported acute infections or vaccinations. Every donor was a Caucasian adult living in Nashville, Tennessee, USA. Magnetic negative selection was used to enrich CD4+ T cells, after which naive cells were positively selected on CD45RA and the negative fraction became the memory subset. Blood was collected by leukapheresis, and PBMCs were isolated by Ficoll-Histopaque density gradient centrifugation and then cryopreserved in liquid nitrogen vapor phase. Analytical flow cytometry was used to check the purity and quantity of each magnetically sorted T cell population. Genomic DNA was isolated from every sorted fraction and measured by UV absorbance on a Nanodrop 2000c. The data are from a study of shared clonotypes between healthy human individuals (dated by TCRdb to 2019 to 2021). Turning to the overall study: The cohort comprised two women and a few men aged 18 to 49 years. Between about 0.85 and 10 billion PBMCs per donor were obtained by leukapheresis. To estimate repertoire size and how much clonotypes are shared between individuals, the study performed deep sequencing of blood TCR repertoires from roughly five healthy adults. Libraries were prepared and TCR repertoires were sequenced by different laboratories using diverse techniques, in order to increase sequencing depth and limit assay-specific biases. Per donor, three plates each were used for CD4 naive and CD4 memory, two for CD8 naive, and one for CD8 memory.

Inclusive of the bounding cysteine and phenylalanine, the CDR3 is 12 residues long. The kept DNA is CDR3 alone, 36 bases in frame from the first base. The germline ends are 11 bases apart after V is trimmed by 2 bases and J by 10 bases. According to the germline V gene, CDR1 reads SNHLY and CDR2 reads FYNNEI. Using the deep immunoSEQ assay, multiplex PCR amplified TCR CDR3 regions from genomic DNA. Genomic DNA extracted from each cell subset was distributed evenly over all wells of several immunoSEQ 96-well plates, and each plate served as one replicate. For sorted subsets, each replicate PCR was loaded with approximately 190 ng genomic DNA, equivalent to 30,000 or so T cell genomes. Purified libraries were measured with a Qubit 3.0 fluorometer, size-checked on a Bioanalyzer 2100, and measured again with the KAPA Library Quantification kit. Each immunoSEQ 96-well plate was sequenced on its own single-read 150-cycle Illumina NextSeq 550 flow cell. As for the original processing: The immunoSEQ output contained only junctional sequences without quality scores, so filtering could not match that applied to full-length reads. Sequences were annotated with PyIR, a Python wrapper for IgBLAST v1.9, and V/J genes and CDR3 were assigned using IMGT germline references. Reads with weak V/J assignments (E-value above 1e-6), missing CDR3, stop codons, out-of-frame junctions, or ambiguous translated residues were removed. V3J clonotypes were defined as sequences sharing the same inferred V gene, J gene, and CDR3 amino acid sequence. To compute the percentage overlap between repertoires, the number of shared unique clonotypes was divided by the size of the smaller repertoire. RTK rarefaction, the Chao1 estimator, and Recon v2.1 estimates of unobserved clonotypes were used to assess repertoire richness. For all TCRbeta clonotypes obtained by the gDNA method from several donors, generation probabilities were computed with OLGA. TCRdb carries this immuneACCESS record with in-frame sequences only. Its versions omit some clonotypes, under half of them owing to an unresolved V gene in the studies checked, with the rest unexplained. The V and J calls and the clone size are those of that table, but D and trimming were determined from the DNA. The table for this sample lists fewer than 2.5 million clones; 80% to 95% of them were counted only once. In total, the top ten clones hold 0.35% to 0.45% of the sample.

Overall study results and their limits: Compared with non-shared clonotypes, the clonotypes found in all four sorted-subset donors had higher generation probabilities. Approximately 5% of naive CD4, around 3.6% of naive CD8, about 2.5% of memory CD4, and 0.35% to 0.5% of memory CD8 clonotypes were shared across several donors. Sampling was restricted to blood, and TCR repertoires in tissue are likely to differ from TCR repertoires in blood. Because the study included only a small number of donors, the genetic and exposure-history diversity represented was limited. Pairwise subsampling indicated that sequencing depth was expected to affect the degree of clonotype sharing among donors. Naive subsets generally had larger estimated clonotype richness than memory subsets did. Rarefaction of sorted-subset datasets indicated incomplete sequencing despite the large sequencing depth.

This receptor was identified in a man younger than 30 in good health. Some clones in this sample may be carry-over from other donors' samples. Sequenced input: naive CD4+ T cells from PBMCs. The cell subset or site label, read with the paper, signifies: CD45RA+ positively selected. The V and J genes are TRBV2 and TRBJ1-1, with the identity of the D gene unclear. CDR3 protein: CASSELPEGAFF. At the DNA level, the sequence is TGTGCCAGCAGTGAACTCCCTGAGGGAGCTTTCTTT.